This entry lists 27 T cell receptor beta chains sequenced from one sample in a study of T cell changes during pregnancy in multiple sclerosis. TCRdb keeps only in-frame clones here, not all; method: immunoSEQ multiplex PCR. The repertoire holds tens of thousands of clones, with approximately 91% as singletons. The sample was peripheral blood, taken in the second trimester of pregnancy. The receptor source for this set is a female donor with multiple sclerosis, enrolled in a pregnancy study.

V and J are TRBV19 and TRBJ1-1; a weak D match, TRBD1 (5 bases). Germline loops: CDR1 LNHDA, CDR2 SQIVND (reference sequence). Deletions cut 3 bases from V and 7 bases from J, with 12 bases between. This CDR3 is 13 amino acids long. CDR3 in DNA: TGTGCCAGTAGTATCGGCGGGACGATTGAAGCTTTCTTT. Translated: CASSIGGTIEAFF.

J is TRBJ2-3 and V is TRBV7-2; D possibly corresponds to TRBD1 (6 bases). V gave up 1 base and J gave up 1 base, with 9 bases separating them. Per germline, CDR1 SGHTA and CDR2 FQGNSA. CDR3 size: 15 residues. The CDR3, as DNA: TGTGCCAGCAGCTTAGATCACAGGGGCACAGATACGCAGTATTTT. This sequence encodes CASSLDHRGTDTQYF. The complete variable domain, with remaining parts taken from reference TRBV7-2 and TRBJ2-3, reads GAGVSQSPSNKVTEKGKDVELRCDPISGHTALYWYRQSLGQGLEFLIYFQGNSAPDKSGLPSDRFSAERTGGSVSTLTIQRTQQEDSAVYLCASSLDHRGTDTQYFGPGTRLTVL.

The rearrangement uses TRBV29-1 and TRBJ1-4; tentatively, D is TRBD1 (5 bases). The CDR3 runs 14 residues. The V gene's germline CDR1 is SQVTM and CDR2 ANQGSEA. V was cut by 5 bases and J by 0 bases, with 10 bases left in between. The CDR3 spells CSVSGLATNEKLFF. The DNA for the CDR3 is TGCAGCGTTTCGGGACTGGCAACTAATGAAAAACTGTTTTTT. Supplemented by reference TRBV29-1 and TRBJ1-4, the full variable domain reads SAVISQKPSRDICQRGTSLTIQCQVDSQVTMMFWYRQQPGQSLTLIATANQGSEATYESGFVIDKFPISRPNLTFSTLTVSNMSPEDSSIYLCSVSGLATNEKLFFGSGTQLSVL.

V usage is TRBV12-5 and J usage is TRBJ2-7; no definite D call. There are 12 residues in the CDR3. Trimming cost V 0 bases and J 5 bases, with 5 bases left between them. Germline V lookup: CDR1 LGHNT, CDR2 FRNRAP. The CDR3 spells CASGLVRDEQYF. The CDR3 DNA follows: TGTGCTAGTGGTTTGGTACGGGACGAGCAGTACTTC. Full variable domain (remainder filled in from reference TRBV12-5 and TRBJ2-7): DARVTQTPRHKVTEMGQEVTMRCQPILGHNTVFWYRQTMMQGLELLAYFRNRAPLDDSGMPKDRFSAEMPDATLATLKIQPSEPRDSAVYFCASGLVRDEQYFGPGTRLTVT.

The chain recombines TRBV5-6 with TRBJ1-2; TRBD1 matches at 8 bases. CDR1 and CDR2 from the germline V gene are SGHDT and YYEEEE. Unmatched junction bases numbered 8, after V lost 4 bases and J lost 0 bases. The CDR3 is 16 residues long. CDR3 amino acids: CASSTVDRGTNYGYTF. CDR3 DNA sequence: TGTGCCAGCAGCACGGTAGACAGGGGAACTAACTATGGCTACACCTTC.

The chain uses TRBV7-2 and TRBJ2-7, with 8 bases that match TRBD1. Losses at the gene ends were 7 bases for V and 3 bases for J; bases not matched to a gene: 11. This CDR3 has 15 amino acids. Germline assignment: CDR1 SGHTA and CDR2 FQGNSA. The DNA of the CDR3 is TGTGCCAGCACACCGGGGGCCGGGACAGGCTACGAGCAGTACTTC. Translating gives CASTPGAGTGYEQYF.

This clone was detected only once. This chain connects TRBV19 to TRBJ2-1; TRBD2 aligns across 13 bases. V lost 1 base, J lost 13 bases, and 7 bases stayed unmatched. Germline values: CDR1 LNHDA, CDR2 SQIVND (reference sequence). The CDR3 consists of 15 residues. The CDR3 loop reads CASSIGTSGGSAQFF. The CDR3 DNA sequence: TGTGCCAGTAGTATAGGGACTAGCGGGGGTTCGGCCCAGTTCTTC.

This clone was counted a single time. The CDR3, as DNA: TGTGCCAGCAGCTTGCGAGGACAGGGCCCGGGGACCTATGGCTACACCTTC. Amino acid sequence: CASSLRGQGPGTYGYTF. The J gene is TRBJ1-2, the V gene TRBV13; 8 bases fit TRBD1. The CDR3 runs 17 residues. The V gene end was trimmed by 3 bases and the J gene end by 4 bases; junction bases not matched to a gene: 13. Germline V gene lookup returns CDR1 PRHDT and CDR2 FYEKMQ (reference sequence).

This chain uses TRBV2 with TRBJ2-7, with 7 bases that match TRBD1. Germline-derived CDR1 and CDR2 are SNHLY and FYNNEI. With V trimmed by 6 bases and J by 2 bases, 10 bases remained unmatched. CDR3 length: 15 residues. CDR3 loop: CASRDLVGQPYEQYF. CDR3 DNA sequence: TGTGCCAGCAGGGACCTGGTGGGACAGCCCTACGAGCAGTACTTC. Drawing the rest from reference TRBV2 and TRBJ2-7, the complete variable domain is EPEVTQTPSHQVTQMGQEVILRCVPISNHLYFYWYRQILGQKVEFLVSFYNNEISEKSEIFDDQFSVERPDGSNFTLKIRSTKLEDSAMYFCASRDLVGQPYEQYFGPGTRLTVT.

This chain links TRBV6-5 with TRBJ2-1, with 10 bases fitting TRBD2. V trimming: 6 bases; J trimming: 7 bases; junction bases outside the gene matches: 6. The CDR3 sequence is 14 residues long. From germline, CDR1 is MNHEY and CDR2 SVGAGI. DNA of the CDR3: TGTGCCAGCAGCGGGACTAGCGTGGGTAATGAGCAGTTCTTC. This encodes CASSGTSVGNEQFF.

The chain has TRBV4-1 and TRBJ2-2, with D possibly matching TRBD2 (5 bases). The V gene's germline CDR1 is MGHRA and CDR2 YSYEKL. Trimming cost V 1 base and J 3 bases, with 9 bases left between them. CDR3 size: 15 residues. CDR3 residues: CASSQVGLYTGELFF. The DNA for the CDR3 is TGCGCCAGCAGCCAAGTAGGACTCTACACCGGGGAGCTGTTTTTT.

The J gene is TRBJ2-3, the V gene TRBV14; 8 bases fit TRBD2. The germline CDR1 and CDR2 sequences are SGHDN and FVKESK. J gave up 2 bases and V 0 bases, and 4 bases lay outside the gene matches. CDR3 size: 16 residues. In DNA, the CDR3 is TGTGCCAGCAGCCAAGATAGCGGGGCGTTCACAGATACGCAGTATTTT. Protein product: CASSQDSGAFTDTQYF.

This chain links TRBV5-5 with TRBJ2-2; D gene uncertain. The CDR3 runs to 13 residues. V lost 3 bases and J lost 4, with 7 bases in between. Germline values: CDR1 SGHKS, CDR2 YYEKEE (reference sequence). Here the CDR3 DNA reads TGTGCCAGCAGCTGGCATTTCACCGGGGAGCTGTTTTTT. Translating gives CASSWHFTGELFF.

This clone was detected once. CDR3 region: CASSAAGWYQETQYF. Written as DNA, the CDR3 is TGTGCCAGTTCGGCGGCCGGTTGGTACCAAGAGACCCAGTACTTC. This chain connects TRBV19 to TRBJ2-5; D call uncertain. Trimming took 8 bases from V and 0 from J, leaving 16 bases between them. Germline CDR1 and CDR2: LNHDA and SQIVND (reference sequence). This CDR3 contains 15 residues.

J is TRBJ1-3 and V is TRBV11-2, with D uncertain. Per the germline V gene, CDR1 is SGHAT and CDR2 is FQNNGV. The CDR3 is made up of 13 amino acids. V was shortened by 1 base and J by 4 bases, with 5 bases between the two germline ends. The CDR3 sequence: CASSLGGGNTIYF. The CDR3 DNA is TGTGCCAGCAGCTTAGGCGGGGGAAACACCATATATTTT.

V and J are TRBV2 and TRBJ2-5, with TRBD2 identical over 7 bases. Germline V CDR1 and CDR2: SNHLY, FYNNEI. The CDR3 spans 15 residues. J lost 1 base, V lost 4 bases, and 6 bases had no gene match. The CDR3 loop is CASSGEGYPQETQYF. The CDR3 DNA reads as TGTGCCAGCAGTGGGGAGGGTTACCCCCAAGAGACCCAGTACTTC. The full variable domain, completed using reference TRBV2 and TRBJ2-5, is EPEVTQTPSHQVTQMGQEVILRCVPISNHLYFYWYRQILGQKVEFLVSFYNNEISEKSEIFDDQFSVERPDGSNFTLKIRSTKLEDSAMYFCASSGEGYPQETQYFGPGTRLLVL.

The CDR3 sequence is CASSDSDWVGQPQHF. The DNA of the CDR3 is TGTGCCAGCAGCGATTCGGACTGGGTCGGTCAGCCCCAGCATTTT. The chain couples TRBV9 to TRBJ1-5; D remains ambiguous. The V end was cut by 3 bases, the J end by 6 bases, with 16 bases between. Germline CDR1 SGDLS, CDR2 YYNGEE. The CDR3 is made up of 15 amino acids.

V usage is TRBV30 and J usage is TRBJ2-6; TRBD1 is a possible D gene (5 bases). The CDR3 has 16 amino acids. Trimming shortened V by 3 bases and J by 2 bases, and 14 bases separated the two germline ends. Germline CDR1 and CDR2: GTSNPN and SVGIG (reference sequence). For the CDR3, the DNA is TGTGCCTGGAGCCCGCCATGGGGCGCTGGGGCCAACGTCCTGACTTTC. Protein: CAWSPPWGAGANVLTF. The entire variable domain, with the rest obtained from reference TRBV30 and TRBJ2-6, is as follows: SQTIHQWPATLVQPVGSPLSLECTVEGTSNPNLYWYRQAAGRGLQLLFYSVGIGQISSEVPQNLSASRPQDRQFILSSKKLLLSDSGFYLCAWSPPWGAGANVLTFGAGSRLTVL.

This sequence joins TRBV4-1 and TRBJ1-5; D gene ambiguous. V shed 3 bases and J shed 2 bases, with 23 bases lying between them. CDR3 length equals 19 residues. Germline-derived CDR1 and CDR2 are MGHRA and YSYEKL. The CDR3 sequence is CASSHPFRNRSLGNQPQHF. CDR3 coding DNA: TGCGCCAGCAGCCATCCCTTCAGGAATCGGTCTCTTGGCAATCAGCCCCAGCATTTT.

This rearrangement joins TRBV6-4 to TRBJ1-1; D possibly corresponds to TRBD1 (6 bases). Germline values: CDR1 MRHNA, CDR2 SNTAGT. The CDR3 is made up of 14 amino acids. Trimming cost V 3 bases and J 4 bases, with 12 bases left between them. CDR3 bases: TGTGCCAGCAGTGAGAACAGGGAGGGCACTGAAGCTTTCTTT. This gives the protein CASSENREGTEAFF.

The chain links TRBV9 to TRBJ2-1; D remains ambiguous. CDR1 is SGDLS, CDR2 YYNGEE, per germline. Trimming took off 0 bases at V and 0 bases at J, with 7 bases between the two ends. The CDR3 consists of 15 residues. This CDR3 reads CASSVGATSYNEQFF. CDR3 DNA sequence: TGTGCCAGCAGCGTAGGAGCGACCTCCTACAATGAGCAGTTCTTC. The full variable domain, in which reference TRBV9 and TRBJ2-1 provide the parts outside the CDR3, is DSGVTQTPKHLITATGQRVTLRCSPRSGDLSVYWYQQSLDQGLQFLIQYYNGEERAKGNILERFSAQQFPDLHSELNLSSLELGDSALYFCASSVGATSYNEQFFGPGTRLTVL.

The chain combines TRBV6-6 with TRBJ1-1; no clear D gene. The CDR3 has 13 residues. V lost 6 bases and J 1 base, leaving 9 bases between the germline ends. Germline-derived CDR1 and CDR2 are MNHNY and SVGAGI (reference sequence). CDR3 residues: CASSRNENTEAFF. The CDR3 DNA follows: TGTGCCAGCAGCAGGAACGAGAACACTGAAGCTTTCTTT.

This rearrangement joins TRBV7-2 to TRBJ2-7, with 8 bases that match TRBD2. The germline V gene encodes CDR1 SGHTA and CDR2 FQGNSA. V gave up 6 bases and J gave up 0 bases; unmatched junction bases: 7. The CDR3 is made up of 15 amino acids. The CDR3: CASRISGISSYEQYF. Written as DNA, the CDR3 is TGTGCCAGCAGGATTAGCGGGATCAGCTCCTACGAGCAGTACTTC.

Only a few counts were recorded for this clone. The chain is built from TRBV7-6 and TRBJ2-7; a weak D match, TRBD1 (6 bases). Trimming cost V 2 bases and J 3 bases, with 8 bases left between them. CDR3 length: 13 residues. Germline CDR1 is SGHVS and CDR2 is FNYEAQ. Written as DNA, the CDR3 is TGTGCCAGCAGCTTAAACAGGGACTACGAGCAGTACTTC. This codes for CASSLNRDYEQYF.

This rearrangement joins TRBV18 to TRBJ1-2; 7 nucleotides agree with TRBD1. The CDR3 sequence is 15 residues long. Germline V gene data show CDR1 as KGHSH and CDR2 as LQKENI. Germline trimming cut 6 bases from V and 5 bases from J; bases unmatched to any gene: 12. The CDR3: CASSADRDQVYGYTF. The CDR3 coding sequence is TGTGCCAGCTCCGCCGACAGGGATCAGGTTTATGGCTACACCTTC. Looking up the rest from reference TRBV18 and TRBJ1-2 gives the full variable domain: NAGVMQNPRHLVRRRGQEARLRCSPMKGHSHVYWYRQLPEEGLKFMVYLQKENIIDESGMPKERFSAEFPKEGPSILRIQQVVRGDSAAYFCASSADRDQVYGYTFGSGTRLTVV.

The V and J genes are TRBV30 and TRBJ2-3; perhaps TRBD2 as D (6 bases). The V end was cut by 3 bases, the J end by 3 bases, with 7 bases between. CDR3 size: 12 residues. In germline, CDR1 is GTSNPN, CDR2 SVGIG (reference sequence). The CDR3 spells CAWSGGTDTQYF. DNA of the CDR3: TGTGCCTGGAGCGGAGGGACAGATACGCAGTATTTT.

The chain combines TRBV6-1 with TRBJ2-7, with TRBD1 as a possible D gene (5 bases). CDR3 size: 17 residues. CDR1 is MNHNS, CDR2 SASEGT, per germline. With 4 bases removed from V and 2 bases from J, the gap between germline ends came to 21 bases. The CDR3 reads CASSARGTFRVTYEQYF. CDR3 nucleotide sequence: TGTGCCAGCAGTGCCAGAGGAACGTTCAGGGTCACCTACGAGCAGTACTTC.